The 7 T cell receptor beta chains given below trace back to one sample, sequenced in a study of T cell responses to AZD1222 COVID-19 vaccine. Only in-frame clones appear in the TCRdb table, and some are missing; sequencing was by immunoSEQ multiplex PCR. The sample contains approximately 100,000 clones, 91% of which appear only once. The sequencing here drew on peripheral blood, taken on day 0 of AZD1222 vaccination. These TCRs come from an adult in good health.

Concerning this clone: Its ends do not fully match the called genes, so a read error is possible. The chain uses TRBV24-1 and TRBJ1-2; no clear D gene. The CDR3 is 12 amino acids. Per the germline V gene, CDR1 is KGHDR and CDR2 is SFDVKD. The CDR3 region has the DNA TGTGCCACCAGTGATACGGCTCAGGCGTTGGCATTC. Amino acid sequence: CATSDTAQALAF.

The V call is TRBV6-2 or TRBV6-3, the J call TRBJ2-7; the match to TRBD2 covers 10 bases. Germline loops: CDR1 MNHEY, CDR2 SVGEGT. The CDR3 covers 16 residues. The V segment lost 2 bases and the J segment 3 bases; nucleotides outside the gene matches: 7. The CDR3 DNA reads TGTGCCAGCAGTTACGGCCGGACTAGCGGTAGCTACGAGCAGTACTTC. Translation gives CASSYGRTSGSYEQYF.

The chain links TRBV7-2 to TRBJ2-4; D is perhaps TRBD1 or TRBD2 (5 bases each). The CDR3 has 14 residues. V lost 2 bases, J lost 9 bases, and 14 bases lay in between. Germline CDR1 SGHTA, CDR2 FQGNSA. The CDR3: CASSLSGRESIQYF. DNA of the CDR3: TGTGCCAGCAGCTTATCGGGCAGGGAGAGCATTCAGTACTTC.

DNA for the CDR3: TGCGCCAGCAGCCAGCCCGGGACTAGCTCTTACGAGCAGTACTTC. This encodes CASSQPGTSSYEQYF. This sequence joins TRBV4-1 and TRBJ2-7; 9 nucleotides agree with TRBD2. Germline V CDR1 and CDR2: MGHRA, YSYEKL. The CDR3 has 15 residues. V was clipped by 3 bases and J by 4 bases; unmatched bases: 7.

This clone was found once. The chain uses TRBV29-1 and TRBJ1-2, with 7 positions matching TRBD1. The length of the CDR3 is 14 residues. Trimming cost V 2 bases and J 4 bases; bases outside gene matches: 7. CDR1 is SQVTM, CDR2 ANQGSEA, per germline. The CDR3: CSVEKGALGYGYTF. The CDR3 bases are TGCAGCGTTGAAAAGGGGGCTCTCGGCTATGGCTACACCTTC.

A single count supports this clone. The V gene is TRBV2, the J gene TRBJ2-5; no firm D call. This CDR3 contains 13 residues. The germline V gene encodes CDR1 SNHLY and CDR2 FYNNEI. V lost 5 bases and J 5 bases, leaving 12 bases between the germline ends. Written as DNA, the CDR3 is TGTGCCAGCAGTAAAAGTGGATTGGAGACCCAGTACTTC. It codes for CASSKSGLETQYF.

CDR3 protein: CASSSGRASNQPQHF. The CDR3 DNA reads as TGTGCCAGTAGTTCAGGACGGGCTAGCAATCAGCCCCAGCATTTT. This chain connects TRBV19 to TRBJ1-5; D gene ambiguous. The CDR3 has 15 residues. Germline lookup yields CDR1 LNHDA and CDR2 SQIVND (reference sequence). V was pared by 5 bases and J by 0 bases, with 11 bases between.